This entry concerns a single T cell receptor beta chain. Its antigen is not identified. Vbeta (60) and Jbeta (13) primers were used in the PCR. Measured with immunoSEQ multiplex PCR; TCRdb has only the in-frame clones, and not every one. This listing includes roughly 42,000 clones. This sample is part of a study of cytomegalovirus exposure and HLA in healthy donors. General observations from the study: Follow-up analysis later connected one missense variant in DCLRE1C with trimming of TCR beta V- and J-genes. The study flagged approximately 180 TCR beta chains as cytomegalovirus-associated.

Trimming took off 8 bases at V and 1 base at J, with 18 bases between the two ends. CDR3 length: 17 amino acids. Germline V CDR1 and CDR2: KGHSH, LQKENI. V gene TRBV18 combines with J gene TRBJ1-6, with D unclear. Sequencing was carried out using PBMCs. The clonotype was recovered from a man under 40 in good health and CMV-seronegative. This CDR3 reads CASQGRRARSYNSPLHF. DNA of the CDR3: TGTGCCAGCCAAGGTCGGAGGGCGAGGTCCTATAATTCACCCCTCCACTTT.